Below, one T cell receptor (beta chain) is given with its context. Its antigen is unidentified. The sample comes from a study of T cells in Graves' hyperthyroidism and ophthalmopathy. Study at large: It was at initial diagnosis, before any treatment, that peripheral blood was collected. The study's findings and limits: Most thyroid clonotypes with frequency above 0.001 were detected in blood. A 13 V-J model separated ophthalmopathy from stable hyperthyroidism.

Per germline, CDR1 SGHDT and CDR2 YYEEEE. The V gene end was trimmed by 4 bases and the J gene end by 0 bases; junction bases not matched to a gene: 19. The CDR3 has 19 amino acids. Amplification yielded TCR beta CDR3 regions, with RNA transcripts as the source. With the HTBI primer set, the TCR CDR3 went through a first round of RT-PCR. TCRdb used MiXCR to reprocess the multiplex PCR reads, holding one entry per CDR3 protein. The sample has a few hundred thousand distinct CDR3 sequences, approximately 15% seen once. The authors deemed Graves' hyperthyroidism stable absent ophthalmopathy progression within 18 months.

The sequence came from a woman younger than 45 with Graves' hyperthyroidism. The sequenced sample consisted of blood. This chain uses TRBV5-6 with TRBJ2-7, with TRBD1 matching 7 bases. The CDR3 loop reads CASSPPELSGTDSSYEQYF. In nucleotides, the CDR3 is TGTGCCAGCAGCCCCCCCGAATTATCCGGGACAGATAGCTCCTACGAGCAGTACTTC.